This T cell receptor beta chain is from a study of blood T cell repertoires in COVID-19. Authors' data handling: From reference gene primer amplification, estimates of nucleated cell counts were derived. Clones were sequenced by immunoSEQ multiplex PCR, and TCRdb holds only the in-frame ones, with some missing. The V and J calls and clone size are taken from that table; D and trimming were inferred from the DNA. The sample contains roughly 13,000 clones, approximately 90% of which appear only once. The specimen was peripheral blood. This TCR derives from a human donor in a cohort sampled during active COVID-19.

The CDR3 is CASSPLGGGAFF. DNA of the CDR3: TGTGCCAGCTCACCACTCGGCGGTGGAGCTTTCTTT. The V call is TRBV18, the J call TRBJ1-1; unclear D gene. V lost 1 base, J lost 10 bases, and 10 bases lay in between. This CDR3 has 12 amino acids. Germline CDR1 and CDR2: KGHSH and LQKENI.